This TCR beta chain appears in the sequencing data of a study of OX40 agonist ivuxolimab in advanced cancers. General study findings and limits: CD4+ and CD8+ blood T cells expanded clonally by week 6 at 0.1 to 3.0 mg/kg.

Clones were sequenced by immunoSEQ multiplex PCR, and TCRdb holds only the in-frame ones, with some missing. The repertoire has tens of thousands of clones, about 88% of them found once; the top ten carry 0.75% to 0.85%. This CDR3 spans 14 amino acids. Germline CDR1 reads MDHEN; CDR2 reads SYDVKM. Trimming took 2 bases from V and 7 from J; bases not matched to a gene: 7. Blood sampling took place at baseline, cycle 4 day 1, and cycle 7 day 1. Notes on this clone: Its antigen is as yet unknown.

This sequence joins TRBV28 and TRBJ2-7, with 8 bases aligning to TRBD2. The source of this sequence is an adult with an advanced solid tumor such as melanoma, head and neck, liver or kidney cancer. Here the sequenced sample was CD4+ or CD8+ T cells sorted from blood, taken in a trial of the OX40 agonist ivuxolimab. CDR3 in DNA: TGTGCCAGCAGTTTAAGCGGGGGCTTAATGGAGCAGTACTTC. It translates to CASSLSGGLMEQYF.